These 11 T cell receptor beta chains were all obtained from the same sample, sequenced in a study of Ad26.COV2.S vaccination and SARS-CoV-2 variants. Treatment here: some 20 received Ad26.COV2.S at low or high dose, single or two shots; about five received placebo; per-sample allocation not given. Repertoires come from day 63 after the first vaccine or placebo injection. Here immunoSEQ multiplex PCR was the method, and the copy in TCRdb shows in-frame clones only, minus some. The sample shows 360,000 or so clones, around nine tenths of them seen only once. The sample was peripheral blood, taken in a trial of Ad26.COV2.S vaccine versus placebo. These receptors came from a person between 18 and 65 years old who received the Ad26.COV2.S COVID-19 vaccine or a placebo.

The rearrangement joins TRBV7-9 to TRBJ1-5; possible D gene TRBD1, 6 bases. V was shortened by 8 bases and J by 3 bases, with 17 bases between the two germline ends. The germline V gene encodes CDR1 SEHNR and CDR2 FQNEAQ (reference sequence). The CDR3 totals 15 residues. In DNA, the CDR3 is TGTGCCAGCTCCCCCGAGGGACATATCAATCAGCCCCAGCATTTT. Translating gives CASSPEGHINQPQHF.

V is TRBV27 and J is TRBJ2-1; 8 bases are shared with TRBD1. This CDR3 region has 14 residues. Germline V gene lookup returns CDR1 MNHEY and CDR2 SMNVEV (reference sequence). V shed 5 bases and J 10 bases; nucleotides not matched to a gene: 10. The CDR3 DNA follows: TGTGCCAGCAGTGTGGGACAGGAAGGGGGCGAGCAGTTCTTC. Protein sequence: CASSVGQEGGEQFF.

The chain employs TRBV28 and TRBJ2-7; maybe TRBD2 (5 bases). Germline CDR1 reads MDHEN; CDR2 reads SYDVKM. The CDR3 sequence is 13 residues long. Trimming left V 3 bases short and J 6 bases short, with 12 bases between. The CDR3 nucleotides are TGTGCCAGCAGTTTGGGAGCACGGCTCGAGCAGTACTTC. This gives the protein CASSLGARLEQYF.

CDR3 amino acids: CASSLGEVLAGKNEQFF. In DNA, the CDR3 is TGTGCCAGCAGCTTAGGAGAGGTACTAGCGGGCAAGAATGAGCAGTTCTTC. The chain couples TRBV11-3 to TRBJ2-1; 9 bases align to TRBD2. The V and J ends lost 1 base and 7 bases, in that order; junction bases with no gene match: 11. The length of the CDR3 is 17 residues. Germline lookup yields CDR1 SGHNT and CDR2 YENEEA.

The chain employs TRBV6-1 and TRBJ1-6; the D gene is possibly TRBD1 (5 bases). In germline, CDR1 is MNHNS, CDR2 SASEGT. V was shortened by 2 bases and J by 2 bases, with 16 bases between the two germline ends. There are 18 residues in the CDR3. The CDR3: CASSEYPRGVTYNSPLHF. As DNA, the CDR3 is TGTGCCAGCAGTGAATATCCGAGGGGAGTAACCTATAATTCACCCCTCCACTTT.

The chain employs TRBV19 and TRBJ2-1; the D is unclear. The CDR3 contains 13 residues. V was trimmed by 1 base and J by 9 bases, leaving 10 bases between them. Germline-derived CDR1 and CDR2 are LNHDA and SQIVND (reference sequence). The CDR3 nucleotides read TGTGCCAGTAGTATAGGTACTCGCCGTGAGCAGTTCTTC. It is translated as CASSIGTRREQFF.

V usage is TRBV28 and J usage is TRBJ1-3, with TRBD1 matching 10 bases. The CDR3 is 17 amino acids. Germline loops: CDR1 MDHEN, CDR2 SYDVKM. V gave up 4 bases and J gave up 4 bases; unmatched junction bases: 10. The CDR3 DNA reads as TGTGCCAGCAGTTCGGGACAGGGGCCTCTAGGCGGAAACACCATATATTTT. It encodes CASSSGQGPLGGNTIYF. Full variable domain (outside the CDR3, taken from reference TRBV28 and TRBJ1-3): DVKVTQSSRYLVKRTGEKVFLECVQDMDHENMFWYRQDPGLGLRLIYFSYDVKMKEKGDIPEGYSVSREKKERFSLILESASTNQTSMYLCASSSGQGPLGGNTIYFGEGSWLTVV.

This chain links TRBV28 with TRBJ1-2, with 8 bases aligning to TRBD1. The CDR3 runs 16 residues. V dropped 3 bases and J dropped 4; count of bases not matched to a gene: 10. Germline CDR1 reads MDHEN; CDR2 reads SYDVKM. In DNA, the CDR3 is TGTGCCAGCAGTTTTGGGGTCAGACAGGGGAGCTATGGCTACACCTTC. Translation gives CASSFGVRQGSYGYTF.

The rearrangement joins TRBV5-1 to TRBJ2-5; 7 nucleotides agree with TRBD1. Germline assignment: CDR1 SGHRS and CDR2 YFSETQ. The CDR3 length is 14 residues. Germline trimming cut 4 bases from V and 2 bases from J; bases unmatched to any gene: 5. Written as DNA, the CDR3 is TGCGCCAGCAGCACTACAGGGGTTCAAGAGACCCAGTACTTC. It translates to CASSTTGVQETQYF.

The chain employs TRBV30 and TRBJ2-7; D call uncertain. The germline CDR1 and CDR2 sequences are GTSNPN and SVGIG (reference sequence). Trimming shortened V by 3 bases and J by 6 bases, and 15 bases separated the two germline ends. The CDR3 extends over 13 amino acids. CDR3 nucleotide sequence: TGTGCCTGGAGCGTTCCCTACTTTCCCGAGCAGTACTTC. Translation: CAWSVPYFPEQYF.

The sample holds a few counts of this clone. The chain is built from TRBV29-1 and TRBJ2-2; TRBD2 matches at 10 bases. The CDR3 is 15 amino acids. The V segment lost 4 bases and the J segment 6 bases; nucleotides outside the gene matches: 8. The V gene's germline CDR1 is SQVTM and CDR2 ANQGSEA. The CDR3 here is CSVAEVSGRAGELFF. As DNA, the CDR3 is TGCAGCGTTGCAGAAGTCAGCGGGAGGGCCGGGGAGCTGTTTTTT.